This T cell receptor (beta chain) was captured in a study of T-cell reconstitution after alpha-beta-depleted transplantation in children. Study results and caveats: Several hundred expanded graft clones reportedly gave rise to the alpha-beta T cells present about two months after transplant. For some patients, TCRbeta diversity was high at day 60 because of recipient T cells and thymic progenitors that survived.

The CDR3 totals 15 residues. Germline V lookup: CDR1 MDHEN, CDR2 SYDVKM. Trimming took off 4 bases at V and 2 bases at J, with 15 bases between the two ends. This clonotype was detected a few times. The antigen is not known. Unique molecular identifiers were used in preparing the TCRbeta library. Using its own MiXCR run on the PCR reads, TCRdb lists one record per CDR3 protein. The profile shows 450,000 to 600,000 distinct CDR3 sequences, under 15% of them singletons. V usage is TRBV28 and J usage is TRBJ2-7, with D tentatively TRBD2 (5 bases). Sequences were derived from PBMCs, mostly from graft donor cells, sampled 360 days after TCRalphabeta/CD19-depleted stem cell transplant. The source of this sequence is a male patient aged 10-17 years who had a stem cell transplant for acute myeloid leukemia, so the T cells may come from the graft donor. The CDR3 nucleotides read TGTGCCAGCAGTTCCGGGGAGCGCCACACCTACGAGCAGTACTTC. Its translation is CASSSGERHTYEQYF.